This T cell receptor beta chain was identified during a study of CXCR3-negative and CXCR3-positive naive CD8 T cells. Findings of the study overall: Comparison of naive cells showed more hydrophobic TRB CDR3s in CXCR3-positive than in CXCR3-negative naive cells. The majority of assays used fresh PBMCs, and CXCR3 expression partially decreased after cryopreservation. In both naive subsets diversity was comparably high, whereas memory CD8+ cells showed much lower diversity.

With regard to this clonotype: The antigen is not known.

CDR3 length equals 20 residues. CDR1 is SGHNT, CDR2 YYREEE, per germline (reference sequence). Carrying UMI labels, the TRB cDNA libraries were prepared through 5' RACE. Following a re-call of the 5' RACE reads, TCRdb has one entry per CDR3 protein and lacks DNA. This sample's clone table lists tens of thousands of distinct CDR3 sequences. Sorts that each held over 250,000 cells were run in triplicate for every CD8+ T cell subset. The rearrangement links TRBV5-4 to TRBJ2-3; TCRdb names TRBD2, which stays unverified in the absence of DNA. The sequence was obtained from a human donor in good health. Some clones in this sample may be carry-over from other donors' samples. Sequencing was carried out using naive CXCR3- CD8+ T cells from blood. The subset: CD45RO-CCR7+CD27+CD95- naive CD8+ T cells lacking CXCR3 (TNR3-). CDR3 sequence reads: CASSLAGLAGGFERTDTQYF.